The clone carrying this T cell receptor (beta chain) was counted many times. The germline V gene has CDR1 SQVTM and CDR2 ANQGSEA. The ends were cut back, 3 bases at V and 5 bases at J, with 11 bases in the middle. This CDR3 comprises 12 residues. Amplification targeted the TCR beta CDR3 regions, with RNA transcripts as the source material. First-round RT-PCR employed HTBI primers, with a second-round multiplex PCR after it. TCRdb analysed the multiplex PCR reads with MiXCR anew, one entry per CDR3 protein. The sample has some 750,000 distinct CDR3 sequences, 40% seen once. This specimen comes from a study of Graves' ophthalmopathy and Graves' hyperthyroidism. Disease in donors with ophthalmopathy had moderate-to-severe activity, CAS ≥3, NOSPECS ≥4 and under 3 months' duration. PBMCs were isolated from a roughly 10 ml sample of fresh peripheral blood.

Material: peripheral blood. The rearrangement uses TRBV29-1 and TRBJ2-7, with D possibly being TRBD1 (5 bases). This sequence originates from an adult man with Graves' ophthalmopathy. The CDR3 DNA is TGCAGCGTTGAGAAGGGGAAGGACGAGCAGTACTTC. It specifies CSVEKGKDEQYF.